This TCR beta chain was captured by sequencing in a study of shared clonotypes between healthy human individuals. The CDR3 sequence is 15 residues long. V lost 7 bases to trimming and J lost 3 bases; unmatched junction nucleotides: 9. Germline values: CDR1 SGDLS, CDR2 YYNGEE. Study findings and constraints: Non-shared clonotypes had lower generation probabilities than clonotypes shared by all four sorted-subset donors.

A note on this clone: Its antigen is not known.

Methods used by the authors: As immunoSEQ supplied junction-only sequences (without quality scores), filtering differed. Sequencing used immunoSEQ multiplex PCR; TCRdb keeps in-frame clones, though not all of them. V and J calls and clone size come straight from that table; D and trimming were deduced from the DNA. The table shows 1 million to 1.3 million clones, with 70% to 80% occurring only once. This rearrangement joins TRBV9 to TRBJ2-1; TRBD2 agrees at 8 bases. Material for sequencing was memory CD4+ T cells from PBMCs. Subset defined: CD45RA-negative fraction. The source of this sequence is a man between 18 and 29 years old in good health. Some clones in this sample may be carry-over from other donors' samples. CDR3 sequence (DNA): TGTGCCAGCGGTTCTAGCGGGCGGGGCTACAATGAGCAGTTCTTC. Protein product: CASGSSGRGYNEQFF.